This TCR beta chain was captured in a study of shared clonotypes between healthy human individuals. Overall study results and limits: For sorted subsets, rarefaction showed incomplete sequencing despite large depth.

Splitting of CD4+ cells produced CD45RA+ naive and CD45RA-negative memory subsets. Genomic DNA (from each subset) was split evenly across several immunoSEQ plates. Clones were sequenced by immunoSEQ multiplex PCR, and TCRdb holds only the in-frame ones, with some missing. The table lists about 1.1 million clones, around 78% of them singletons. CDR3 length: 13 amino acids. CDR1 and CDR2 (germline): MDHEN, SYDVKM. The V and J ends lost 6 bases and 2 bases respectively, with 10 bases between them. Details on this clone: Its antigen is undetermined. The sample holds other DNA sequences that translate to the same CDR3.

The chain is built from TRBV28 and TRBJ1-2, with D possibly matching TRBD1 (6 bases). This receptor was taken from a man aged 18 to 30 in good health. Some clones in this sample may be carry-over from other donors' samples. Sample: memory CD4+ T cells from PBMCs. Subset noted: CD45RA-negative fraction. The CDR3 loop reads CASSVQGNYGYTF. The CDR3 DNA reads as TGTGCCAGCAGCGTACAGGGAAACTATGGCTACACCTTC.